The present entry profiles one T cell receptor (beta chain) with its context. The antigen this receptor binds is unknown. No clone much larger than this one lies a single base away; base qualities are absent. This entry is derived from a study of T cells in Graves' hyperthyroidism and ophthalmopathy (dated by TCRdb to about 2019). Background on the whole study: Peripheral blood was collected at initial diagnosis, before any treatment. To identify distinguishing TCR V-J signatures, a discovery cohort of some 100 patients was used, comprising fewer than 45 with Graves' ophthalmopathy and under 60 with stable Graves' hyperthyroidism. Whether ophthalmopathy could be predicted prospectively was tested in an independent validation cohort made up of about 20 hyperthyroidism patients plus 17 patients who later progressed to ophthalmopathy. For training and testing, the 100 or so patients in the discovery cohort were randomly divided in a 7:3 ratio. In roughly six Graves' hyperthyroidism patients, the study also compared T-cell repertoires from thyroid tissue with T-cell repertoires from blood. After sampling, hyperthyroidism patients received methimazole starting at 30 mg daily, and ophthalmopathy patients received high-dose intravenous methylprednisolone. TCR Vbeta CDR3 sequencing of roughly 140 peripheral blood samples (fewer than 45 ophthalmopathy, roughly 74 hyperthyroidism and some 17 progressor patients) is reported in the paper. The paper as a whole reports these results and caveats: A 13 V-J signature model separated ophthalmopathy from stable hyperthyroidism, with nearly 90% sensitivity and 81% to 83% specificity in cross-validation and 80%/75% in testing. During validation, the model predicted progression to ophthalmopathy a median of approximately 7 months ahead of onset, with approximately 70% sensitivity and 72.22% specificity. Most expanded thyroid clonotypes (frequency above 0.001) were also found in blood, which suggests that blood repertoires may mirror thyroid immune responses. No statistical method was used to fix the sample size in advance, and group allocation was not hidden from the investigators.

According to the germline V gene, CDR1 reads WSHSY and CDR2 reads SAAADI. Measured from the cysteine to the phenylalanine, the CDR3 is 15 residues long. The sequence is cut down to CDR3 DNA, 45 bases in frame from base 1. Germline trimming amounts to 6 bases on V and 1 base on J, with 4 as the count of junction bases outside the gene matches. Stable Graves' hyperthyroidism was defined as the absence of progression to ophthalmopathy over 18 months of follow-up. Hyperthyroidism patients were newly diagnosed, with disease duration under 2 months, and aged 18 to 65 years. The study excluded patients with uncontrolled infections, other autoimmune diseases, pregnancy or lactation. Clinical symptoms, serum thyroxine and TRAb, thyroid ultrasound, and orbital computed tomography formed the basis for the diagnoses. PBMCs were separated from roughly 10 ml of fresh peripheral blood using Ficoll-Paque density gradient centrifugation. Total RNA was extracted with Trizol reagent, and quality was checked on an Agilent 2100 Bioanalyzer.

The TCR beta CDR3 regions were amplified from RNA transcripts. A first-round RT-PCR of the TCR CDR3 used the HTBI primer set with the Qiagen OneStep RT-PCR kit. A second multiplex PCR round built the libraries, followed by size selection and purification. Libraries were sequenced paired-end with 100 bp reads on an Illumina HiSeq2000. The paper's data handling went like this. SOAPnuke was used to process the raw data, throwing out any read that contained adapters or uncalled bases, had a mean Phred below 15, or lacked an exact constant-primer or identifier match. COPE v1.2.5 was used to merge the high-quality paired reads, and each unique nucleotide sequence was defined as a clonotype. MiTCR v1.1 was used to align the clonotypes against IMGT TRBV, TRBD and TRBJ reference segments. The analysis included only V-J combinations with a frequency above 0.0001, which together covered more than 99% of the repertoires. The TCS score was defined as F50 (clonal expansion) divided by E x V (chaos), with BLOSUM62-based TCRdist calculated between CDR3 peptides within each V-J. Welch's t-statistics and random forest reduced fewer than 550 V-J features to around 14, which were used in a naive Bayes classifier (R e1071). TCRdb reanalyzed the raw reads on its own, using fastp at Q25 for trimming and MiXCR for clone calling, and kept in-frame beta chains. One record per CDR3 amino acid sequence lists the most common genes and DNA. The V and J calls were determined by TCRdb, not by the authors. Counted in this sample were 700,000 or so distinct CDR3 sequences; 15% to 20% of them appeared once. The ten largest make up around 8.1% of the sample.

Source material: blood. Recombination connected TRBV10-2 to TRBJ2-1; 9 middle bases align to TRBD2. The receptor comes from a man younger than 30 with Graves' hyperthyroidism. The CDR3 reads CASRNSGRSYNEQFF. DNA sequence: TGCGCCAGCAGGAATAGCGGGAGATCCTACAATGAGCAGTTCTTC.